Below, 8 T cell receptor beta chains from the same sample are listed, as sequenced in a study of blood T cell repertoires in COVID-19. TCRdb's copy holds only in-frame clones and misses some; the assay was immunoSEQ multiplex PCR. The sample consists of approximately 250,000 clones, 80% to 90% of them appearing once. Source material: PBMCs or T cells enriched from blood (not recorded which). These receptors came from a woman in her 40s who had been exposed to COVID-19.

The chain carries TRBV19 and TRBJ2-1; 7 bases agree with TRBD2. Germline V lookup: CDR1 LNHDA, CDR2 SQIVND (reference sequence). This CDR3 has 14 amino acids. Trimming removed 0 bases from V and 7 bases from J; junction bases left unmatched: 3. CDR3 nucleotides: TGTGCCAGTAGTATAGATGGGGGAGGGAATGAGCAGTTCTTC. This sequence encodes CASSIDGGGNEQFF.

This clone occurred once. The rearrangement joins TRBV7-8 to TRBJ2-1; TRBD2 aligns across 10 bases. CDR1 is SGHVS and CDR2 is FQNEAQ in the germline V gene. The CDR3 loop spans 19 amino acids. V shed 4 bases and J 5 bases; nucleotides not matched to a gene: 17. The CDR3 here is CASSSSWLAGAFRDNEQFF. CDR3 DNA: TGTGCCAGCAGCTCATCCTGGCTAGCGGGGGCGTTTCGGGACAATGAGCAGTTCTTC.

This clone was counted a few times. The chain links TRBV19 to TRBJ1-1; D is possibly TRBD1 (6 bases). V lost 6 bases and J lost 8, with 16 bases in between. Germline assignment: CDR1 LNHDA and CDR2 SQIVND (reference sequence). The CDR3 has 13 amino acids. This chain's CDR3 is CASRKQGEIEAFF. Written as DNA, the CDR3 is TGTGCCAGTAGAAAACAGGGAGAGATCGAAGCTTTCTTT.

The chain recombines TRBV18 with TRBJ1-2; 8 positions match TRBD1. V was pared by 3 bases and J by 7 bases, with 13 bases of the junction left unmatched. This CDR3 region has 16 residues. Germline CDR1 is KGHSH and CDR2 is LQKENI. The CDR3 loop reads CASSPNSAGGVGGYTF. The CDR3 bases are TGTGCCAGCTCACCGAACTCGGCAGGGGGCGTAGGTGGCTACACCTTC.

This chain joins TRBV6-5 and TRBJ2-1, with 8 bases identical to TRBD1. The ends lost 6 bases at V and 4 bases at J; junction bases unmatched: 2. This CDR3 contains 13 residues. Germline assignment: CDR1 MNHEY and CDR2 SVGAGI. The CDR3 nucleotides are TGTGCCAGCAGAGGACAGGGATACAATGAGCAGTTCTTC. It is translated as CASRGQGYNEQFF.

This chain joins TRBV19 and TRBJ1-1; no clear D gene. The CDR3 has 14 residues. Trimming stripped 7 bases from V and 1 base from J, with 13 bases between. From germline, CDR1 is LNHDA and CDR2 SQIVND (reference sequence). CDR3 DNA sequence: TGTGCCAGTAACCACCCGGGGAGGAACACTGAAGCTTTCTTT. Translating gives CASNHPGRNTEAFF.

The chain uses TRBV6-5 and TRBJ2-1; 7 bases map to TRBD2. The CDR3 consists of 13 residues. The J segment lost 8 bases and the V segment lost 6 bases, leaving 7 bases of the junction unmatched. The germline V gene has CDR1 MNHEY and CDR2 SVGAGI. CDR3 DNA sequence: TGTGCCAGCAGCCCCCTAGCGGCGGATGAGCAGTTCTTC. This codes for CASSPLAADEQFF.

The chain uses TRBV7-3 and TRBJ2-1; TRBD1 matches at 9 bases. This CDR3 spans 16 amino acids. The germline CDR1 and CDR2 sequences are SGHTA and FQGTGA. With 2 bases clipped from V and 4 bases from J, the junction kept 6 bases outside the gene matches. This CDR3 reads CASSLVRDRAYNEQFF. The CDR3 DNA sequence: TGTGCCAGCAGCTTAGTACGGGACAGGGCATACAATGAGCAGTTCTTC.